The present T cell receptor beta chain was sequenced within a study of shared T cell receptors in the human thymus. The data were produced by immunoSEQ multiplex PCR, yet TCRdb's version contains in-frame clones alone and is incomplete. The sample includes hundreds of thousands of clones, roughly 88% seen only once; the top ten take about 0.01%. The same sample was also studied in work on human thymus T cells.

The sequence derives from a boy younger than two with a congenital heart defect. The sample was thymocytes.

The CDR3 DNA reads as TGTGCCAGCAGCCCCCTCCAGGGAAACCGCCAAGAGACCCAGTACTTC. Translation: CASSPLQGNRQETQYF. The V gene is TRBV5-6, the J gene TRBJ2-5; a possible D gene is TRBD1 (5 bases). CDR3 length: 16 amino acids. With 4 bases removed from V and 1 base from J, the gap between germline ends came to 17 bases. The germline V gene encodes CDR1 SGHDT and CDR2 YYEEEE.